This TCR beta chain was identified in a study of CD8+ T cells in alopecia areata. Following extraction, RNA underwent reverse transcription to cDNA, which served as the sequencing template. The data were produced by immunoSEQ multiplex PCR, yet TCRdb's version contains in-frame clones alone and is incomplete. The sample yields 110,000 to 150,000 clones, roughly 62% seen once. From germline, CDR1 is SGHAT and CDR2 FQDESV (reference sequence). The V and J ends lost 4 bases and 1 base respectively, with 14 bases between them. This CDR3 has 16 residues. The receptor was isolated from a human donor with alopecia areata. The sequenced sample was CD4+ T cells sorted from blood, obtained at week 0. The chain has TRBV11-1 and TRBJ2-1, with D maybe TRBD2 (5 bases). The CDR3 region has the DNA TGTGCCAGCAGCTCCGTTTTCGGAGGATCCTACAATGAGCAGTTCTTC. Protein sequence: CASSSVFGGSYNEQFF.